This TCR beta chain was documented in a study of blood T cells in healthy people across ages. The second PCR ran about 6 to 11 cycles with a sample-barcoded 5' primer and J-beta primers. TCRdb itself ran the 5' RACE reads through MiXCR, one entry per CDR3 protein. The top ten hold 6.5% to 8% of the sample, which has 1,500,000 or so distinct CDR3 sequences, 59% seen once. On this clonotype itself: Its matching antigen is unknown.

The germline V gene encodes CDR1 ENHRY and CDR2 SYGVKD. CDR3 length: 14 amino acids. V lost 5 bases and J lost 10; bases outside the gene matches: 8. Study-wide findings and caveats: Diversity figures derived from one million T cells were judged to underestimate the true value.

The sample was blood. The TCR sequence derives from a man younger than 35 in good health. The chain links TRBV10-3 to TRBJ1-4, with 9 bases lining up with TRBD1. The CDR3 DNA reads TGTGCCATCAGTCGGGACAGGGAGGAAGGAAAACTGTTTTTT. This gives the protein CAISRDREEGKLFF.